The 10 T cell receptor beta chains presented below share a single source sample, sequenced in a study of regulatory T cells in long-lasting Graves disease. Time point denoted: newly diagnosed GD, antithyroid drugs for less than 3 months. The TCR library was made from RNA extracted from PBMCs. According to the study, TCR beta libraries were built with iRepertoire HTBI primers and CDR3-region Arm-PCR. Via MiXCR, TCRdb re-called the multiplex PCR reads, giving one row per CDR3 protein. The table includes 350,000 to 450,000 distinct CDR3 sequences, about 11% detected once. This sample also appeared in a second study, on T cells in Graves' hyperthyroidism and ophthalmopathy.

Sequenced material: peripheral blood mononuclear cells (PBMCs), taken at new diagnosis, from a patient treated with antithyroid drugs. The receptors derive from a woman in her late teens or twenties with Graves disease.

This clonotype was seen ten or more times. The V gene is TRBV29-1, the J gene TRBJ2-7; 9 bases align to TRBD2. From germline, CDR1 is SQVTM and CDR2 ANQGSEA. The V gene end was trimmed by 6 bases and the J gene end by 2 bases; junction bases not matched to a gene: 14. The CDR3 is made up of 16 amino acids. The CDR3 is CSVVSASGKTPYEQYF. CDR3 nucleotide sequence: TGCAGCGTCGTATCGGCTAGCGGGAAAACCCCCTACGAGCAGTACTTC.

This clonotype was found a few times. The CDR3, as DNA: TGTGCCAGCACCCTAGGGAGGGGGGACACAGATACGCAGTATTTT. It is translated as CASTLGRGDTDTQYF. V is TRBV7-9 and J is TRBJ2-3; maybe TRBD2 (7 bases). The length of the CDR3 is 15 residues. Germline CDR1 SEHNR, CDR2 FQNEAQ (reference sequence). V dropped 7 bases and J dropped 2 bases, with 16 bases sitting between them.

This clonotype was counted a few times. The V and J genes are TRBV27 and TRBJ1-5, with D possibly being TRBD1 (5 bases). The CDR3 loop spans 15 amino acids. Per germline, CDR1 MNHEY and CDR2 SMNVEV (reference sequence). Trimming removed 5 bases from V and 4 bases from J, with 15 bases in between. Here the CDR3 reads CASSPRDLMNQPQHF. The CDR3 DNA reads as TGTGCCAGCAGTCCGCGGGACCTTATGAATCAGCCCCAGCATTTT.

This clonotype was detected ten times or more. The rearrangement joins TRBV2 to TRBJ2-2; 7 nucleotides align to TRBD1. The ends lost 5 bases at V and 2 bases at J; junction bases unmatched: 8. This CDR3 spans 16 amino acids. Per the germline V gene, CDR1 is SNHLY and CDR2 is FYNNEI. For the CDR3, the DNA is TGTGCCAGCAGTACAACAGGGGTTGTAAACACCGGGGAGCTGTTTTTT. This gives the protein CASSTTGVVNTGELFF.

This clonotype was seen at least ten times. J is TRBJ2-7 and V is TRBV28; D unresolved. The CDR3 contains 12 residues. Trimming removed 3 bases from V and 2 bases from J, with 5 bases in between. Germline CDR1 is MDHEN and CDR2 is SYDVKM. Here the CDR3 reads CASSFRPYEQYF. CDR3 bases: TGTGCCAGCAGTTTCCGGCCCTACGAGCAGTACTTC.

The chain joins TRBV3-1 to TRBJ2-5; 13 nucleotides agree with TRBD2. Germline loops: CDR1 LGHDT, CDR2 YNNKEL (reference sequence). The ends lost 7 bases at V and 3 bases at J; junction bases unmatched: 5. The CDR3 is made up of 15 amino acids. CDR3: CASTRLAGGKETQYF. The CDR3 nucleotides read TGTGCCAGCACCCGACTAGCGGGAGGCAAAGAGACCCAGTACTTC.

The gene calls are TRBV6-1 and TRBJ1-5; D remains unclear. The CDR3 runs to 15 residues. V was pared by 4 bases and J by 2 bases, with 12 bases between. CDR1 and CDR2 (germline): MNHNS, SASEGT. The CDR3 DNA sequence: TGTGCCAGCAGTGCGGAGCCCGACGGCAATCAGCCCCAGCATTTT. Amino acid sequence: CASSAEPDGNQPQHF.

This clonotype was detected a few times. V and J are TRBV5-5 and TRBJ2-2; either TRBD1 or TRBD2 may fit D (5 bases each). Trimming left V 4 bases short and J 6 bases short, with 16 bases between. This CDR3 has 15 amino acids. CDR1 is SGHKS, CDR2 YYEKEE, per germline (reference sequence). The CDR3 loop is CASSRRGTSPGELFF. The CDR3 DNA reads as TGTGCCAGCAGCCGACGAGGGACGTCACCCGGGGAGCTGTTTTTT.

This clonotype has a single count. It may be a read error: a sequence one base away is much more abundant. The V and J genes are TRBV28 and TRBJ2-1; D perhaps matches TRBD1 (5 bases). The J call is doubtful: the DNA matches TRBJ2-3 better. CDR1 is MDHEN, CDR2 SYDVKM, per germline. This CDR3 contains 16 residues. CDR3 protein: CATKSSGSLGTGTQYF. Here the CDR3 DNA reads TGTGCCACCAAGTCCTCAGGCAGCCTGGGAACAGGTACGCAGTATTTT.

This clonotype occurred many times. V is TRBV20-1 and J is TRBJ2-7, with 8 positions matching TRBD2. The CDR3 is 15 amino acids. In germline, CDR1 is DFQATT, CDR2 SNEGSKA (reference sequence). V was pared by 0 bases and J by 4 bases, with 8 bases of the junction left unmatched. CDR3 in amino acids: CSARDRLAGLYEQYF. In DNA, the CDR3 is TGCAGTGCTAGAGATCGGTTAGCGGGGTTATACGAGCAGTACTTC.